The 20 T cell receptor beta chains below were found in one sample sequenced in a study of the immune and genomic landscape of osteosarcoma. Clones were sequenced by immunoSEQ multiplex PCR, and TCRdb holds only the in-frame ones, with some missing. The sample carries about 1,100 clones, approximately 64% recorded once. Sequenced material: tumor tissue from a local recurrence in the femur. All receptors come from a man between 65 and 85 years old with osteosarcoma.

This chain links TRBV5-1 with TRBJ1-1, with 7 bases aligning to TRBD1. The J segment lost 2 bases and the V segment lost 4 bases, leaving 11 bases of the junction unmatched. The CDR3 spans 16 residues. The germline gives CDR1 SGHRS, CDR2 YFSETQ. This CDR3 reads CASSARDSHLNTEAFF. The CDR3 bases are TGCGCCAGCAGCGCCCGGGACAGCCATCTAAACACTGAAGCTTTCTTT.

This chain joins TRBV14 and TRBJ1-6; no firm D call. Germline V gene data show CDR1 as SGHDN and CDR2 as FVKESK. V was shortened by 1 base and J by 0 bases, with 7 bases between the two germline ends. The CDR3 length is 16 residues. The CDR3 coding sequence is TGTGCCAGCAGCCAAGGCAGAAGCTCCTATAATTCACCCCTCCACTTT. It codes for CASSQGRSSYNSPLHF.

V gene TRBV4-3 combines with J gene TRBJ1-2; unclear D gene. V shed 5 bases and J shed 3 bases, with 13 bases lying between them. Germline CDR1 reads LGHNA; CDR2 reads YSLEER. CDR3 length: 14 residues. CDR3 sequence: CASSLARADYGYTF. Here the CDR3 DNA reads TGCGCCAGCAGCTTGGCCCGGGCGGACTATGGCTACACCTTC.

The rearrangement uses TRBV18 and TRBJ2-7; D perhaps matches TRBD1 (5 bases). The germline V and J ends were trimmed by 6 bases and 6 bases, with 12 bases remaining between them. The germline V gene has CDR1 KGHSH and CDR2 LQKENI. The CDR3 covers 12 residues. This CDR3 is CASSPDSAEQYF. CDR3 nucleotide sequence: TGTGCCAGCTCCCCCGACAGTGCCGAGCAGTACTTC.

The J gene is TRBJ1-3, the V gene TRBV9; TRBD1 matches 7 bases. V shed 2 bases, J shed 0 bases, and the junction held 5 bases outside the gene matches. From germline, CDR1 is SGDLS and CDR2 YYNGEE. The CDR3 is 16 amino acids. In DNA, the CDR3 is TGTGCCAGCAGCGTCCAGGACAGGTCCTCTGGAAACACCATATATTTT. Its protein is CASSVQDRSSGNTIYF.

This clone has only one observation. V is TRBV13 and J is TRBJ1-1; D not certain. Looked up from germline, CDR1 is PRHDT and CDR2 is FYEKMQ (reference sequence). Trimming left V 5 bases short and J 2 bases short, with 12 bases between. CDR3 length: 14 residues. The CDR3 protein is CASSEEGRNTEAFF. Written as DNA, the CDR3 is TGTGCCAGCAGCGAAGAGGGCCGTAACACTGAAGCTTTCTTT.

This clone appeared a single time. The V and J genes are TRBV5-1 and TRBJ2-7; 11 positions match TRBD2. Germline V lookup: CDR1 SGHRS, CDR2 YFSETQ. This CDR3 spans 15 amino acids. With V trimmed by 4 bases and J by 1 base, 4 bases remained unmatched. The CDR3 protein is CASSQLAGASYEQYF. As DNA, the CDR3 is TGCGCCAGCAGCCAACTAGCGGGGGCTTCCTACGAGCAGTACTTC.

This chain links TRBV5-1 with TRBJ1-1; TRBD1 aligns across 8 bases. The germline V gene encodes CDR1 SGHRS and CDR2 YFSETQ. This CDR3 is 14 amino acids long. J lost 6 bases, V lost 5 bases, and 9 bases had no gene match. In DNA form, the CDR3 reads TGCGCCAGCAGACCCGGGACAGGCCCCGCTGAAGCTTTCTTT. Its translation: CASRPGTGPAEAFF.

J is TRBJ2-6 and V is TRBV6-5, with no clear D. CDR3 length equals 14 residues. CDR1 MNHEY and CDR2 SVGAGI come from the germline V gene. V lost 2 bases, J lost 0 bases, and 2 bases lay in between. The CDR3 DNA sequence: TGTGCCAGCAGTTACAGCTCTGGGGCCAACGTCCTGACTTTC. Translated, it gives CASSYSSGANVLTF.

This clone is a singleton in its sample. The V call is TRBV4-1, the J call TRBJ2-3, with TRBD2 identical over 9 bases. CDR1 and CDR2 (germline): MGHRA, YSYEKL. With 1 base clipped from V and 8 bases from J, the junction kept 7 bases outside the gene matches. The CDR3 sequence is 15 residues long. The CDR3 reads CASSQVTAGGLTQYF. CDR3 in DNA: TGCGCCAGCAGCCAAGTGACAGCGGGGGGACTTACGCAGTATTTT.

The V and J genes are TRBV5-5 and TRBJ1-1, with a possible D match to TRBD1 (5 bases). Trimming removed 4 bases at V and 8 bases at J, with 15 bases between. The CDR3 extends over 13 amino acids. Germline loops: CDR1 SGHKS, CDR2 YYEKEE (reference sequence). The CDR3 loop reads CASSPTDSKEAFF. In DNA, the CDR3 is TGTGCCAGCAGCCCGACAGACTCGAAGGAAGCTTTCTTT.

This sequence joins TRBV2 and TRBJ1-5; 8 nucleotides line up with TRBD1. The length of the CDR3 is 14 residues. V was pared by 6 bases and J by 11 bases, with 12 bases of the junction left unmatched. Germline V gene data show CDR1 as SNHLY and CDR2 as FYNNEI. The CDR3 here is CASRARTGRGTQHF. The DNA of the CDR3 is TGTGCCAGCAGAGCCCGGACAGGGCGGGGGACCCAGCATTTT.

The chain couples TRBV9 to TRBJ2-1; D is possibly TRBD1 (5 bases). The CDR3 extends over 17 amino acids. Germline CDR1 SGDLS, CDR2 YYNGEE. Trimming removed 4 bases from V and 1 base from J, with 18 bases in between. This CDR3 is CASSRFRDPSSYNEQFF. The DNA for the CDR3 is TGTGCCAGCAGCAGATTCAGGGATCCTTCGTCCTACAATGAGCAGTTCTTC.

A single count supports this clone. The chain is built from TRBV11-1 and TRBJ2-5, with D perhaps assigned TRBD1 or TRBD2 (6 bases each). Between the trimmed V and J ends, which lost 5 bases and 5 bases, there was a span of 12 bases. Germline lookup yields CDR1 SGHAT and CDR2 FQDESV (reference sequence). This CDR3 spans 13 amino acids. Here the CDR3 DNA reads TGTGCCAGCAGCCTAAGGAGGGGGGAGACCCAGTACTTC. Translated: CASSLRRGETQYF.

This clone came up a few times. The chain carries TRBV30 and TRBJ1-2; 7 bases align to TRBD1. Germline assignment: CDR1 GTSNPN and CDR2 SVGIG (reference sequence). This CDR3 has 9 residues. V shed 8 bases, J shed 8 bases, and the junction held 2 bases outside the gene matches. The CDR3 coding sequence is TGTGCCGGGGACAGAGGCTACACCTTC. It encodes CAGDRGYTF.

The chain links TRBV4-2 to TRBJ1-6; tentatively, D is TRBD1 (6 bases). Germline V gives CDR1 LGHNA, CDR2 YNFKEQ. The length of the CDR3 is 15 residues. V was clipped by 0 bases and J by 9 bases, with 12 bases between them. This CDR3 is CASSQEGGGGSPLHF. The CDR3 DNA is TGTGCCAGCAGCCAAGAAGGAGGGGGGGGTTCACCCCTCCACTTT.

In this sample, this clone turned up once. V and J are TRBV2 and TRBJ1-1; a possible D gene is TRBD1 (5 bases). V gave up 3 bases and J gave up 10 bases, with 15 bases separating them. CDR3 length: 13 residues. Germline CDR1 is SNHLY and CDR2 is FYNNEI. The CDR3 region has the DNA TGTGCCAGCAGTGAGTTTCTCCAGGGTGCAGCTTTCTTT. Amino acid sequence: CASSEFLQGAAFF.

The chain is built from TRBV27 and TRBJ2-7; D not resolved. CDR1 and CDR2 from the germline V gene are MNHEY and SMNVEV (reference sequence). CDR3 length: 14 residues. The V gene lost 5 bases and the J gene lost 1 base, with 12 bases spanning the gap. Written as DNA, the CDR3 is TGTGCCAGCAGTGCCGCCGGGCGTTCCTACGAGCAGTACTTC. Its translation: CASSAAGRSYEQYF.

This sequence joins TRBV4-2 and TRBJ1-3; 9 bases match TRBD1. There are 15 residues in the CDR3. CDR1 is LGHNA and CDR2 is YNFKEQ in the germline V gene. With V trimmed by 5 bases and J by 8 bases, 10 bases remained unmatched. The DNA for the CDR3 is TGTGCCAGCAGCTTGAAGGGGACAGGGAGGGACACCATATATTTT. Translating gives CASSLKGTGRDTIYF.

This clone was seen a few times. This chain links TRBV6-1 with TRBJ1-2; D might be TRBD1 (5 bases). The CDR3 totals 15 residues. V was shortened by 5 bases and J by 3 bases, with 16 bases between the two germline ends. Germline-derived CDR1 and CDR2 are MNHNS and SASEGT. In DNA form, the CDR3 reads TGTGCCAGCAGTTCCGGGACTCCGCCGGACTATGGCTACACCTTC. It codes for CASSSGTPPDYGYTF.